This TCR beta chain was sequenced in a study of blood T cells in healthy people across ages. Findings of the study overall: No conclusive comparison of naive versus antigen-experienced cells was possible with unsorted PBMCs. Donor CMV status, an unknown factor, possibly confounded changes in expanded clonotypes.

Next came a second PCR, run for about 7 to 12 cycles, which used a sample-barcoded 5' primer along with a J-beta primer mix. A template-switch adaptor that had 12 random nucleotides put a tag on each cDNA molecule. TCRdb passed the 5' RACE reads through MiXCR, listing each CDR3 protein once. This table has 550,000 to 800,000 distinct CDR3 sequences, less than 40% appearing once. Concerning this clonotype itself: Antigen specificity is unknown.

The extraction recovered at least 5.5 micrograms of total RNA per sample. This CDR3 has 13 residues. Deletions cut 7 bases from V and 10 bases from J, with 17 bases between. The germline V gene has CDR1 SGHTA and CDR2 FQGNSA. The sample was blood. The TCR originated in a woman of 80 years or more in good health. The V gene is TRBV7-2, the J gene TRBJ2-1; D ambiguous. The CDR3 loop reads CASTTALFWEQFF. The CDR3 DNA reads TGTGCCAGCACCACGGCGCTCTTTTGGGAGCAGTTCTTC.